This T cell receptor beta chain was sequenced in a study of lymphopenia after photon versus proton radiotherapy. Overall study results and limits: Post-nadir diversity loss with photons came from oligoclonal expansion, particularly CD8+ Temra cells.

With regard to this clone: Its matching antigen is unknown.

The germline CDR1 and CDR2 sequences are SEHNR and FQNEAQ (reference sequence). The V gene lost 7 bases and the J gene lost 2 bases, with 12 bases spanning the gap. The CDR3 has 13 residues. Data came from immunoSEQ multiplex PCR; TCRdb stores just in-frame clones and leaves some out. Found here are some 30,000 clones, around 90% of them singletons; the top ten hold 6.8%. The TCR sequence derives from a woman aged 45-65 years with pancreatic cancer. The chain couples TRBV7-9 to TRBJ2-7; D might be TRBD2 (5 bases). Source: peripheral blood, taken from a patient treated with photon-based radiotherapy. CDR3 nucleotide sequence: TGTGCCAGCAAGACTGGGAGCGCCTACGAGCAGTACTTC. Its protein product is CASKTGSAYEQYF.